Detailed here is one T cell receptor (beta chain). CDR3 length equals 15 residues. The V end was cut by 5 bases, the J end by 0 bases, with 11 bases between. Germline-derived CDR1 and CDR2 are MDHEN and SYDVKM. The source of the sample is a study of cytomegalovirus exposure and HLA in healthy donors. PCR was performed using 60 Vbeta and 13 Jbeta primers. Libraries were prepared by immunoSEQ multiplex PCR; TCRdb keeps only in-frame clonotypes and omits some of them. This table has some 200,000 clones, approximately 81% appearing once. This clonotype originated in a woman aged 25 to 45 in good health and CMV-seronegative. The sequencing input was PBMCs. This sequence joins TRBV28 and TRBJ1-3; no firm D call. CDR3 sequence (DNA): TGTGCCAGCAGTCGATCTTACGGCTCTGGAAACACCATATATTTT. It is translated as CASSRSYGSGNTIYF.